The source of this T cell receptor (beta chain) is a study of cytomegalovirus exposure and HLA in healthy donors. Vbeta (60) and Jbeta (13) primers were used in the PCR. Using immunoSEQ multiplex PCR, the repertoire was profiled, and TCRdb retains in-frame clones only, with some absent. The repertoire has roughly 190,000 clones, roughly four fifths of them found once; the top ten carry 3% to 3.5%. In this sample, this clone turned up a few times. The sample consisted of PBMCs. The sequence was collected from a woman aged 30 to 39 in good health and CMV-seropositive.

For the CDR3, the DNA is TGTGCCAGCAGTTTTGTTAGTCTCTTAGCTGGAAACACCATATATTTT. Translation: CASSFVSLLAGNTIYF. V is TRBV6-5 and J is TRBJ1-3, with D unclear. Germline V gives CDR1 MNHEY, CDR2 SVGAGI. Trimming removed 4 bases from V and 2 bases from J, with 15 bases in between. This CDR3 comprises 16 residues.